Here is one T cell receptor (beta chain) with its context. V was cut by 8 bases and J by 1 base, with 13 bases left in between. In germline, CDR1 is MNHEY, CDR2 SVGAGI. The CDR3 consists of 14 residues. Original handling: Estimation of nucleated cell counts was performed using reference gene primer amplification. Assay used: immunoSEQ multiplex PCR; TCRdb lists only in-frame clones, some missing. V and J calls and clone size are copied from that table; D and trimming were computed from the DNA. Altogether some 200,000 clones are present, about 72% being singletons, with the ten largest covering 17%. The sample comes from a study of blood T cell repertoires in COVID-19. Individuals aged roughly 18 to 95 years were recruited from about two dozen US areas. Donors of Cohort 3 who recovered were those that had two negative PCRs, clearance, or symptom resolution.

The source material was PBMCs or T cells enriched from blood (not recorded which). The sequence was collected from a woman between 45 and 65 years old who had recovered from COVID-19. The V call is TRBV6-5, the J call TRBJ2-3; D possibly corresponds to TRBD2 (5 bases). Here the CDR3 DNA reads TGTGCCAGCGGTTTAGGACTTCGCACAGATACGCAGTATTTT. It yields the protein CASGLGLRTDTQYF.